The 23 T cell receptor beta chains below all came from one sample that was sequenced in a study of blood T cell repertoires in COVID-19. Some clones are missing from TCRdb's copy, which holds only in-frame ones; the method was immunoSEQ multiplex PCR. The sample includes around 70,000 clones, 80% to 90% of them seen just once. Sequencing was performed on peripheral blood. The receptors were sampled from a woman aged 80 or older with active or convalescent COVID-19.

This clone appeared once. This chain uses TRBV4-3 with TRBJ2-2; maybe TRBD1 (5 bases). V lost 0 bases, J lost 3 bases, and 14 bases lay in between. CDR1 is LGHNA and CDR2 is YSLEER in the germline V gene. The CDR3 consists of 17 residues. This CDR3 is CASSQDSRGSDTGELFF. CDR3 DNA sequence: TGCGCCAGCAGCCAAGATAGTAGGGGCTCGGACACCGGGGAGCTGTTTTTT.

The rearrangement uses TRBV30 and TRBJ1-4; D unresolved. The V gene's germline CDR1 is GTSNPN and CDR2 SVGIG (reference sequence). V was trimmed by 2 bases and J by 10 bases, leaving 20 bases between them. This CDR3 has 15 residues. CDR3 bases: TGTGCCTGGAGTTACGGCGCGGATTCTGGCGGAAAACTGTTTTTT. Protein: CAWSYGADSGGKLFF.

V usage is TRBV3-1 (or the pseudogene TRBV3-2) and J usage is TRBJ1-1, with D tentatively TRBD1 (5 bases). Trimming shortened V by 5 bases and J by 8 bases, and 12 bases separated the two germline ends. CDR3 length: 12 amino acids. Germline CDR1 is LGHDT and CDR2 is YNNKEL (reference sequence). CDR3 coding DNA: TGTGCCAGCAGCTCTTATGGGGGGGAAGCTTTCTTT. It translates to CASSSYGGEAFF.

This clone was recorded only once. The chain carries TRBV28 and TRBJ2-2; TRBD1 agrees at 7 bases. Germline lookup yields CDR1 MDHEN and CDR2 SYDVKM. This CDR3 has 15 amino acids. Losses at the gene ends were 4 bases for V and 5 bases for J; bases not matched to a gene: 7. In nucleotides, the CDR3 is TGTGCCAGCAGTTCGACAGGGTTTCGGACCGGGGAGCTGTTTTTT. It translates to CASSSTGFRTGELFF.

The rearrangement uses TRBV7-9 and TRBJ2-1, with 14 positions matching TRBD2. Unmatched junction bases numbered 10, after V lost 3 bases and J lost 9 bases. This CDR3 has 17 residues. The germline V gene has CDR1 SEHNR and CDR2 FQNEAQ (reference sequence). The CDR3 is CASSFPTGTSGRGEQFF. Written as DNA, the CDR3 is TGTGCCAGCAGCTTTCCTACCGGGACTAGCGGGAGAGGTGAGCAGTTCTTC.

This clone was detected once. The CDR3 nucleotides read TGTGCCAGCAGTTTCTTTTACAGGGGGCGACGCGGGAACACTGAAGCTTTCTTT. This translates into CASSFFYRGRRGNTEAFF. The chain employs TRBV28 and TRBJ1-1, with 9 bases identical to TRBD1. Germline CDR1 MDHEN, CDR2 SYDVKM. The V segment lost 3 bases and the J segment 1 base; nucleotides outside the gene matches: 12. The length of the CDR3 is 18 residues.

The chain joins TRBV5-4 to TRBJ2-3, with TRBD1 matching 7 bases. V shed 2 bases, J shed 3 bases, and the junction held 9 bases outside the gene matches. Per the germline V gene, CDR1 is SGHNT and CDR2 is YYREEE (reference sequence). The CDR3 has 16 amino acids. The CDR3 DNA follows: TGTGCCAGCAGCTTTTCCAGGGGGAGTGCGACAGATACGCAGTATTTT. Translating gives CASSFSRGSATDTQYF.

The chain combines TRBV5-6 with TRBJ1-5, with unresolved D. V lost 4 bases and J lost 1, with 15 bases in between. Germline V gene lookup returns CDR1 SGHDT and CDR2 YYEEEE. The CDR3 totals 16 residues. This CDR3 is CASSKRALVSNQPQHF. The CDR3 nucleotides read TGTGCCAGCAGCAAGAGGGCTCTGGTAAGCAATCAGCCCCAGCATTTT.

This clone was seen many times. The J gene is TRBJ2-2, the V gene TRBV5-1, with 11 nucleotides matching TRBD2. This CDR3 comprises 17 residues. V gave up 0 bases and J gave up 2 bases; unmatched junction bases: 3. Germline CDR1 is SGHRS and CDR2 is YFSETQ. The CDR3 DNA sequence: TGCGCCAGCAGCTTGGCCGGGACTAGCGGAAACACCGGGGAGCTGTTTTTT. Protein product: CASSLAGTSGNTGELFF.

The CDR3 bases are TGTGCCAGCAGCCCCTCTGCGGGAGTTGGCTACAATGAGCAGTTCTTC. It yields the protein CASSPSAGVGYNEQFF. J is TRBJ2-1 and V is TRBV11-3; 7 bases are a match to TRBD2. Germline-derived CDR1 and CDR2 are SGHNT and YENEEA. The CDR3 covers 16 residues. Trimming took 5 bases from V and 3 from J; bases not matched to a gene: 10.

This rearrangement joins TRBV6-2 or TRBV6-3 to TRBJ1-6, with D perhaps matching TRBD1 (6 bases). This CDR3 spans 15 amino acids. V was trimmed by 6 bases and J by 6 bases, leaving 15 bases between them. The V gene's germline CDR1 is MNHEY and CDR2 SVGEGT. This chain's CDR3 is CASSHPTGSNSPLHF. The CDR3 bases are TGTGCCAGCAGCCATCCAACAGGGAGTAATTCACCCCTCCACTTT.

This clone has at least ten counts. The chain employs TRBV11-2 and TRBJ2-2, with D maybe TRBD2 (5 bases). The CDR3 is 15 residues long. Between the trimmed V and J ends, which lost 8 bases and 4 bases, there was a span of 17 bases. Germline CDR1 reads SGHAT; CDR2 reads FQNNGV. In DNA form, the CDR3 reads TGTGCCAGCGCAGCGGAGAGCTCTAGCACCGGGGAGCTGTTTTTT. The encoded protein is CASAAESSSTGELFF.

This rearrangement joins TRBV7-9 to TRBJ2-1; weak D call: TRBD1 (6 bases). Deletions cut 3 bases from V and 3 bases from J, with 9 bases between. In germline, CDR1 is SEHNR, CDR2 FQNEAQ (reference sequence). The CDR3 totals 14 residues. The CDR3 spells CASSLGTYYNEQFF. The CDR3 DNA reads TGTGCCAGCAGCTTGGGGACATACTACAATGAGCAGTTCTTC.

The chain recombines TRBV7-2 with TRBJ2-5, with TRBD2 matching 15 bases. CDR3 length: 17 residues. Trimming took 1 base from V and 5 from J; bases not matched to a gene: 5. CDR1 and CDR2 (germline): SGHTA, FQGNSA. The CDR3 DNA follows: TGTGCCAGCAGCTTAGAACCGGGACTAGCGGGAGGCGAGACCCAGTACTTC. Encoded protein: CASSLEPGLAGGETQYF.

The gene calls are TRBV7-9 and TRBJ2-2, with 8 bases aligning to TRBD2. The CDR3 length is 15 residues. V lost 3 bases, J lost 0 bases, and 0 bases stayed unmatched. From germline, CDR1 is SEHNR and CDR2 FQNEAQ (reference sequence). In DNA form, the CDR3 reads TGTGCCAGCAGCTTCGGGGGGGCGAACACCGGGGAGCTGTTTTTT. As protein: CASSFGGANTGELFF.

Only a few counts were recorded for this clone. The CDR3 spells CATSDPRGEGGKNIQYF. The CDR3 nucleotides read TGTGCCACCAGTGACCCCAGGGGCGAGGGTGGCAAAAACATTCAGTACTTC. The rearrangement uses TRBV24-1 and TRBJ2-4; weak D call: TRBD1 (6 bases). The CDR3 has 17 amino acids. Germline lookup yields CDR1 KGHDR and CDR2 SFDVKD. V was cut by 4 bases and J by 3 bases, with 18 bases left in between.

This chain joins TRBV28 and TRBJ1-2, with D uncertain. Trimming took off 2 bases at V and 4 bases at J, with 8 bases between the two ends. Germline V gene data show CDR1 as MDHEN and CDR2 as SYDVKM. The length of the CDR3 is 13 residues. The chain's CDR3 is CASSLEGIYGYTF. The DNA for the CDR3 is TGTGCCAGCAGTTTAGAGGGAATCTATGGCTACACCTTC.

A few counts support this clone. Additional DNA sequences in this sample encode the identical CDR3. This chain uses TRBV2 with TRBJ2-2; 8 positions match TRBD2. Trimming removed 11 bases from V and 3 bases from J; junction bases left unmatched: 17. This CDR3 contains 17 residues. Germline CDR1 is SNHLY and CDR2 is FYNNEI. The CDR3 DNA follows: TGTGCCCCCCCCCGGGCCGGGGGGGGAGGGGACACCGGGGAGCTGTTTTTT. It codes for CAPPRAGGGGDTGELFF.

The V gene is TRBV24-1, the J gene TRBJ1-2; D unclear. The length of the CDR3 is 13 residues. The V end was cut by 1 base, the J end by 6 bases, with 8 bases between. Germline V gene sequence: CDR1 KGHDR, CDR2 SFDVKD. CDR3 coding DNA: TGTGCCACCAGTGATTTTGGAGGCAATGGCTACACCTTC. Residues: CATSDFGGNGYTF.

CDR3 region: CASSPPLKQGYYGYTF. CDR3 bases: TGTGCCAGCTCACCACCGTTGAAGCAGGGGTACTATGGCTACACCTTC. This chain uses TRBV18 with TRBJ1-2, with D possibly being TRBD1 (6 bases). The ends were cut back, 0 bases at V and 3 bases at J, with 14 bases in the middle. Germline V gives CDR1 KGHSH, CDR2 LQKENI. The length of the CDR3 is 16 residues. Full variable domain (remainder filled in from reference TRBV18 and TRBJ1-2): NAGVMQNPRHLVRRRGQEARLRCSPMKGHSHVYWYRQLPEEGLKFMVYLQKENIIDESGMPKERFSAEFPKEGPSILRIQQVVRGDSAAYFCASSPPLKQGYYGYTFGSGTRLTVV.

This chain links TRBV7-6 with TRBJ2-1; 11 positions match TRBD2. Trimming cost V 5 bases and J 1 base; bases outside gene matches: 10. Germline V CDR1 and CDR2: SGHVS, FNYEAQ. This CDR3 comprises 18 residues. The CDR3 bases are TGTGCCAGCAGCCGAGTAGCGGGAGGGCCCTGGTCCTACAATGAGCAGTTCTTC. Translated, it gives CASSRVAGGPWSYNEQFF.

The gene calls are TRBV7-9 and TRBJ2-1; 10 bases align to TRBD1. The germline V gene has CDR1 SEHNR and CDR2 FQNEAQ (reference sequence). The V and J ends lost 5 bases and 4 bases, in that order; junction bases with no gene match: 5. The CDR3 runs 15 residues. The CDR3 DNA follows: TGTGCCAGCAGCCCTAGACAGGGGGCTTACAATGAGCAGTTCTTC. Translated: CASSPRQGAYNEQFF.

The CDR3 sequence is CASRKLAGGYNEQFF. The CDR3 nucleotides are TGTGCCAGCAGAAAACTAGCGGGGGGGTACAATGAGCAGTTCTTC. This rearrangement joins TRBV11-2 to TRBJ2-1; 13 positions agree with TRBD2. Germline V gives CDR1 SGHAT, CDR2 FQNNGV. J lost 4 bases, V lost 6 bases, and 3 bases had no gene match. This CDR3 is built from 15 residues.